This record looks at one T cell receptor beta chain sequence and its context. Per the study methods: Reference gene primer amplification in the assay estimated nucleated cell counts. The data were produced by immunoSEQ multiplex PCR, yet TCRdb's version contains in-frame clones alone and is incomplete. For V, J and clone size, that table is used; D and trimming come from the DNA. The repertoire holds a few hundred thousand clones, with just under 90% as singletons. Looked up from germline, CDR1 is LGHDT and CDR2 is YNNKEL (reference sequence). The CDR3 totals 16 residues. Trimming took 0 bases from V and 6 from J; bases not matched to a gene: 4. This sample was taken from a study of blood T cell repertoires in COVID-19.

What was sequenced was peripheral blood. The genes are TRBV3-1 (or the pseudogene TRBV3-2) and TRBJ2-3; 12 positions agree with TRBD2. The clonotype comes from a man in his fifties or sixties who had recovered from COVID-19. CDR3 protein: CASSQDRLAGVDTQYF. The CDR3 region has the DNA TGTGCCAGCAGCCAAGATAGACTAGCGGGGGTGGATACGCAGTATTTT.